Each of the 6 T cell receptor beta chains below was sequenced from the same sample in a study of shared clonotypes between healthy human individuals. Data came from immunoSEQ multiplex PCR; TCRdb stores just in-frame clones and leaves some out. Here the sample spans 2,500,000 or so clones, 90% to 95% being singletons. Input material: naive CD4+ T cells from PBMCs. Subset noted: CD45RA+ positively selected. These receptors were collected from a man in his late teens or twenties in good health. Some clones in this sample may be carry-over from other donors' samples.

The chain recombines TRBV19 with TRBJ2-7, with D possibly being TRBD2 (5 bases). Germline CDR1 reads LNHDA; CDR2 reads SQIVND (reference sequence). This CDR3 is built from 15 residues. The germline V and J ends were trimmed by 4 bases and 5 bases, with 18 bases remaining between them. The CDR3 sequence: CASSTFLGGGHEQYF. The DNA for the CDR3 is TGTGCCAGTAGTACTTTTTTGGGCGGAGGACACGAGCAGTACTTC.

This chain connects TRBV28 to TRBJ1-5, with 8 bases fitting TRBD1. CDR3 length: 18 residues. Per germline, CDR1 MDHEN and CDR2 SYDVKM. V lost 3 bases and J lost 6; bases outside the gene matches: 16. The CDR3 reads CASSFDRGVRIVGQPQHF. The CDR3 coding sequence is TGTGCCAGCAGTTTCGACAGGGGCGTACGCATAGTGGGTCAGCCCCAGCATTTT.

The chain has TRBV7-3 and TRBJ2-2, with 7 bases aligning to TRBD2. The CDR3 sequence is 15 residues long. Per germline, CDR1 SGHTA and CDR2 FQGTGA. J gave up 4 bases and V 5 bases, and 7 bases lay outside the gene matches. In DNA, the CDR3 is TGTGCCAGCAGCACCCAACGGACTAGCACCGGGGAGCTGTTTTTT. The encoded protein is CASSTQRTSTGELFF.

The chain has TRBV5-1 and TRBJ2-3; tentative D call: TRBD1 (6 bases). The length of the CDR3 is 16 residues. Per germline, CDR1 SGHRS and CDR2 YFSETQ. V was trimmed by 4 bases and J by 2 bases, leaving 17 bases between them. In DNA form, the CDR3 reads TGCGCCAGCAGCCCCAATACCAGGGGAAACACAGATACGCAGTATTTT. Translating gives CASSPNTRGNTDTQYF.

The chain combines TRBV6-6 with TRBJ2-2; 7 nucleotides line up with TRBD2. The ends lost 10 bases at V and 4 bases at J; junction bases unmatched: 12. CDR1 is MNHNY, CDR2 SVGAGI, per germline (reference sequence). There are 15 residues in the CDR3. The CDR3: CATLPSGISTGELFF. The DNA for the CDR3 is TGTGCCACCCTGCCCAGCGGGATTAGCACCGGGGAGCTGTTTTTT.

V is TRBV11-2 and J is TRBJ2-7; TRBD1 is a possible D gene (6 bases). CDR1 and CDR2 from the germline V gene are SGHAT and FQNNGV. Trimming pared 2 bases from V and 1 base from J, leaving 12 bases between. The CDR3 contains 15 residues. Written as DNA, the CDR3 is TGTGCCAGCAGCTTATACCGGGACAATTCCTACGAGCAGTACTTC. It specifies CASSLYRDNSYEQYF.